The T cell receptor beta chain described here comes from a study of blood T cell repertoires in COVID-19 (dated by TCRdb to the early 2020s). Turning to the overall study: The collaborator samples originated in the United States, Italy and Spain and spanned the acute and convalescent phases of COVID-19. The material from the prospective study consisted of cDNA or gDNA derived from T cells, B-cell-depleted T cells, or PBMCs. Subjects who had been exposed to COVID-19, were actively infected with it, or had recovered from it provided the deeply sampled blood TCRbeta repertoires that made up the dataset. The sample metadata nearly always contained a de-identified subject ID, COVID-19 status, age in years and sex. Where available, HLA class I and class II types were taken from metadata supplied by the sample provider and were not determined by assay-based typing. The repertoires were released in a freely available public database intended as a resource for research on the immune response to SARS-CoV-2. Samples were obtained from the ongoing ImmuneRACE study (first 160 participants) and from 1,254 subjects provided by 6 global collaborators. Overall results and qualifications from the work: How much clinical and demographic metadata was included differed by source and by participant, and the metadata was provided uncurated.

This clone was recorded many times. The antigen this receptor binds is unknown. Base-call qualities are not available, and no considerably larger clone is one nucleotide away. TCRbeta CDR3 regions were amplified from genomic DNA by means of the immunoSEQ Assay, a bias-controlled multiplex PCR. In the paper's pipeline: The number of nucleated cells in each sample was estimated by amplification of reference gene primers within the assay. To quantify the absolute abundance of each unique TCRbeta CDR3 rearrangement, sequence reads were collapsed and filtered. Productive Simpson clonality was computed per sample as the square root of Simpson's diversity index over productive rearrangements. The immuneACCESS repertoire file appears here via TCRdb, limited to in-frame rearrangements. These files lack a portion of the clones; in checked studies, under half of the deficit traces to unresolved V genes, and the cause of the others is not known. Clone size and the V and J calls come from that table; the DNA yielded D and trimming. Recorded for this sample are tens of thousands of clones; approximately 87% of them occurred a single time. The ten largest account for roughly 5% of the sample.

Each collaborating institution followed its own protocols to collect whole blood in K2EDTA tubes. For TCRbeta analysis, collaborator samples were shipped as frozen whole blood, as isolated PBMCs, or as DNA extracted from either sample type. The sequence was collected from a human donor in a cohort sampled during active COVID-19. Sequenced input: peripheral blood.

The CDR3 protein is CASSRRQGGSDEQYF. The nucleotide sequence is given as TGTGCCAGCAGCCGGCGACAGGGGGGATCCGACGAGCAGTACTTC. This receptor chain uses TRBV7-8 and TRBJ2-7, with 9 bases in between that match TRBD1. V trim: 5 bases; J trim: 5 bases; unmatched bases: 10. From the cysteine through the phenylalanine, the CDR3 covers 15 amino acids. Just CDR3 DNA is preserved here, 45 bases in frame from base 1. Per the germline V gene, SGHVS is the CDR1 and FQNEAQ is the CDR2. Outside the CDR3, residues come from the reference TRBV7-8 and TRBJ2-7 proteins, so the full variable domain is: GAGVSQSPRYKVAKRGQDVALRCDPISGHVSLFWYQQALGQGPEFLTYFQNEAQLDKSGLPSDRFFAERPEGSVSTLKIQRTQQEDSAVYLCASSRRQGGSDEQYFGPGTRLTVT.